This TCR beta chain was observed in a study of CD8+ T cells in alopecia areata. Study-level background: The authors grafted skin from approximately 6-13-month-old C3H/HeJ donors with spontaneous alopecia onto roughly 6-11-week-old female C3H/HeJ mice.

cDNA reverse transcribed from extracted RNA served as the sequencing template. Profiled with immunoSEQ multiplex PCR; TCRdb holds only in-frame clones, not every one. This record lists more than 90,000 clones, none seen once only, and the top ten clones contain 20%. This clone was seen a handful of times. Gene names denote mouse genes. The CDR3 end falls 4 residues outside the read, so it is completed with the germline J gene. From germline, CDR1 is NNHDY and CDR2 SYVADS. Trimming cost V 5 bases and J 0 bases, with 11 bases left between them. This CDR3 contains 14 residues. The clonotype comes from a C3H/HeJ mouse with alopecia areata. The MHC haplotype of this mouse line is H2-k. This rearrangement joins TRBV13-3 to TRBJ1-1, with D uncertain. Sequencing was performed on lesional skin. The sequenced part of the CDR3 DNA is TGTGCCAGCAGCCCTACAAATGCAAACACA. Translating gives CASSPTNANT. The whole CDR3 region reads CASSPTNANTEVFF.